Below are 25 T cell receptor beta chains sequenced from a single sample in a study of T cells in Graves' hyperthyroidism and ophthalmopathy. Amplification of TCR beta CDR3 regions was performed using RNA transcripts as template. Initially, a first-round RT-PCR of the TCR CDR3 employed the HTBI primer set. A single record per CDR3 protein comes from TCRdb applying MiXCR to the multiplex PCR reads. The sample gives about 550,000 distinct CDR3 sequences, around 21% of which show up once; more than 25% is in the top ten. The source material was blood. These receptors came from a man younger than 35 with Graves' hyperthyroidism.

The CDR3 reads CASSIALSLITEAFF. Here the CDR3 DNA reads TGTGCCAGTAGTATCGCTCTTAGTTTGATTACTGAAGCTTTCTTT. This sequence joins TRBV19 and TRBJ1-1; D uncertain. This CDR3 is 15 amino acids long. Between the trimmed V and J ends, which lost 3 bases and 5 bases, there was a span of 16 bases. Germline V CDR1 and CDR2: LNHDA, SQIVND (reference sequence).

About this clonotype: At one end, the junction sequence differs from germline, possibly due to a read error. This chain joins TRBV12-3 or TRBV12-4 and TRBJ1-5, with D maybe TRBD1 (5 bases). This CDR3 has 13 residues. The DNA for the CDR3 is TGTGCCAGCAGCAGGGCGACCAATCAGCCTCAGCATTTT. Translation: CASSRATNQPQHF.

The chain joins TRBV18 to TRBJ2-5; 9 bases align to TRBD1. This CDR3 comprises 14 residues. Trimming cost V 3 bases and J 5 bases; bases outside gene matches: 4. Germline CDR1 and CDR2: KGHSH and LQKENI. CDR3: CASSPTGGSETQYF. The CDR3, as DNA: TGTGCCAGCTCACCCACAGGGGGCAGTGAGACCCAGTACTTC.

This clonotype was seen ten or more times. A much larger clone differs from this one at a single base, so this may be a read error. The V call is TRBV12-3 or TRBV12-4, the J call TRBJ1-1; D is ambiguous. This CDR3 contains 11 residues. The CDR3 region is CASSQRTEACF. The CDR3 DNA reads TGTGCCAGCAGCCAGCGGACTGAAGCTTGCTTT.

This clonotype has a handful of counts. The chain links TRBV6-2 or TRBV6-3 to TRBJ2-7; 9 bases are a match to TRBD2. Unmatched junction bases numbered 12, after V lost 7 bases and J lost 5 bases. The germline CDR1 and CDR2 sequences are MNHEY and SVGEGT. This CDR3 has 15 amino acids. The CDR3 region has the DNA TGTGCCAGCAATCTTAATAGCGGGGGTGGCAACGAGCAGTACTTC. This translates into CASNLNSGGGNEQYF.

The sample holds many counts of this clonotype. The gene calls are TRBV25-1 and TRBJ1-2; the match to TRBD1 covers 7 bases. Germline-derived CDR1 and CDR2 are MGHDK and SYGVNS. J lost 5 bases, V lost 3 bases, and 6 bases had no gene match. The CDR3 extends over 14 amino acids. Here the CDR3 DNA reads TGTGCCAGCAGTGAGTCGTGGGACAGATATGGCTACACCTTC. This sequence encodes CASSESWDRYGYTF.

This clonotype occurred many times. The chain uses TRBV12-3 or TRBV12-4 and TRBJ1-5; tentative D call: TRBD1 (5 bases). V lost 7 bases and J lost 7, with 17 bases in between. This CDR3 is 14 amino acids long. Here the CDR3 reads CASNMGGRRQPQHF. As DNA, the CDR3 is TGTGCCAGCAACATGGGGGGGAGGCGGCAGCCCCAGCATTTT.

This clonotype was detected ten times or more. The rearrangement joins TRBV28 to TRBJ2-6; D gene ambiguous. From germline, CDR1 is MDHEN and CDR2 SYDVKM. The CDR3 is made up of 16 amino acids. V lost 2 bases to trimming and J lost 0 bases, with 8 bases between them. CDR3 region: CASSLGISSGANVLTF. In DNA form, the CDR3 reads TGTGCCAGCAGTTTAGGCATTAGCTCTGGGGCCAACGTCCTGACTTTC.

This clonotype was observed a few times. V is TRBV9 and J is TRBJ2-7; TRBD1 matches at 9 bases. CDR3 length: 14 residues. Germline CDR1 and CDR2: SGDLS and YYNGEE. The ends lost 4 bases at V and 5 bases at J; junction bases unmatched: 7. The CDR3 sequence is CASSKSGTGNEQYF. In DNA form, the CDR3 reads TGTGCCAGCAGCAAATCCGGGACAGGGAACGAGCAGTACTTC.

This clonotype was picked up many times. The chain employs TRBV6-1 and TRBJ1-5; tentatively, D is TRBD1 (5 bases). V was trimmed by 4 bases and J by 1 base, leaving 11 bases between them. The CDR3 loop spans 15 amino acids. In germline, CDR1 is MNHNS, CDR2 SASEGT. The DNA of the CDR3 is TGTGCCAGCAGTGGACAGAGATGGAGCAATCAGCCCCAGCATTTT. This gives the protein CASSGQRWSNQPQHF.

Details on this clonotype: This may arise from a read error, as a much more abundant clone is one base away. The chain employs TRBV28 and TRBJ2-5; D possibly uses TRBD1 or TRBD2 (6 bases each). The CDR3 has 14 residues. Germline CDR1 is MDHEN and CDR2 is SYDVKM. In DNA, the CDR3 is TGTGCCAGCAGTTTAACGGGGGCGCAGGAGACCAAGTACTTC. Translating gives CASSLTGAQETKYF.

This clonotype was detected many times. The DNA for the CDR3 is TGTGCCAGCCTGCGGGGGGAGGGAGGGGAGCTGTTTTTT. Its protein product is CASLRGEGGELFF. V and J are TRBV6-5 and TRBJ2-2; 8 bases agree with TRBD2. The CDR3 has 13 residues. Unmatched junction bases numbered 7, after V lost 8 bases and J lost 8 bases. Germline lookup yields CDR1 MNHEY and CDR2 SVGAGI.

This clonotype was observed many times. The V call is TRBV7-9, the J call TRBJ2-7; D ambiguous. This CDR3 contains 15 residues. V shed 1 base and J shed 2 bases, with 12 bases lying between them. CDR1 is SEHNR, CDR2 FQNEAQ, per germline (reference sequence). CDR3 amino acids: CASSLGVGFPYEQYF. The CDR3 region has the DNA TGTGCCAGCAGCTTAGGGGTAGGGTTTCCCTACGAGCAGTACTTC.

V gene TRBV28 combines with J gene TRBJ1-2; D remains ambiguous. Germline CDR1 reads MDHEN; CDR2 reads SYDVKM. Between the trimmed V and J ends, which lost 3 bases and 4 bases, there was a span of 12 bases. This CDR3 has 14 amino acids. CDR3 bases: TGTGCCAGCAGTTTCAGGCGGCGAGGCTATGGCTACACCTTC. Protein product: CASSFRRRGYGYTF.

Remarks on this clonotype: Without the conserved terminal phenylalanine or tryptophan, this CDR3 likely stems from a read error. The chain links TRBV7-3 to TRBJ1-1, with D perhaps matching TRBD1 (5 bases). CDR1 and CDR2 (germline): SGHTA, FQGTGA. Trimming removed 0 bases at V and 9 bases at J, with 11 bases between. The CDR3 consists of 13 residues. The CDR3 loop is CASSLTFRDQAFV. The CDR3 nucleotides read TGTGCCAGCAGCTTAACATTCCGGGACCAAGCTTTCGTT.

The chain has TRBV12-3 or TRBV12-4 and TRBJ1-5; TRBD1 aligns across 7 bases. Trimming at V came to 7 bases and at J to 0 bases, leaving 6 bases not matched to a gene. The CDR3 is 15 amino acids. This chain's CDR3 is CASTATGYSNQPQHF. The DNA of the CDR3 is TGTGCCAGCACCGCGACAGGGTATAGCAATCAGCCCCAGCATTTT.

This clonotype was seen ten or more times. The gene calls are TRBV20-1 and TRBJ2-7; possibly TRBD1 for D (5 bases). Between the trimmed V and J ends, which lost 6 bases and 2 bases, there was a span of 14 bases. The CDR3 loop spans 13 amino acids. From germline, CDR1 is DFQATT and CDR2 SNEGSKA (reference sequence). CDR3 nucleotides: TGCAGTGCCCGTGGTTTAGGGGCCTACGAGCAGTACTTC. Protein product: CSARGLGAYEQYF.

The J gene is TRBJ2-5, the V gene TRBV2, with a possible D match to TRBD2 (5 bases). The germline V gene has CDR1 SNHLY and CDR2 FYNNEI. V was cut by 4 bases and J by 3 bases, with 12 bases left in between. This CDR3 spans 14 amino acids. The CDR3 coding sequence is TGTGCCAGCAGTGCCGTAACTAGAGAAGAGACCCAGTACTTC. It is translated as CASSAVTREETQYF. Filled out from reference TRBV2 and TRBJ2-5, the complete variable domain reads EPEVTQTPSHQVTQMGQEVILRCVPISNHLYFYWYRQILGQKVEFLVSFYNNEISEKSEIFDDQFSVERPDGSNFTLKIRSTKLEDSAMYFCASSAVTREETQYFGPGTRLLVL.

There are many counts of this clonotype. CDR3 sequence reads: CASSETTYTF. The CDR3 coding sequence is TGTGCCAGCAGTGAAACGACCTACACCTTC. This chain joins TRBV6-4 and TRBJ1-2; unclear D gene. Germline V gives CDR1 MRHNA, CDR2 SNTAGT. The CDR3 extends over 10 amino acids. The ends were cut back, 3 bases at V and 10 bases at J, with 6 bases in the middle.

In its sample, this clonotype was seen many times. The chain has TRBV19 and TRBJ2-5; D may be TRBD1 or TRBD2 (5 bases each). The CDR3 spans 13 residues. Trimming shortened V by 3 bases and J by 8 bases, and 13 bases separated the two germline ends. Germline V gene sequence: CDR1 LNHDA, CDR2 SQIVND (reference sequence). The chain's CDR3 is CASSIGAGTTQYF. CDR3 nucleotide sequence: TGTGCCAGTAGTATTGGGGCAGGGACCACCCAGTACTTC.

This chain joins TRBV2 and TRBJ1-1; D gene unclear. Trimming left V 4 bases short and J 7 bases short, with 4 bases between. The CDR3 extends over 10 amino acids. CDR1 is SNHLY and CDR2 is FYNNEI in the germline V gene. The CDR3 loop reads CASSVIEAFF. Written as DNA, the CDR3 is TGTGCCAGCAGTGTTATTGAAGCTTTCTTT.

This clonotype has at least ten counts. J is TRBJ1-1 and V is TRBV2, with 7 bases identical to TRBD1. CDR1 and CDR2 from the germline V gene are SNHLY and FYNNEI. V dropped 10 bases and J dropped 0; count of bases not matched to a gene: 8. The CDR3 is 14 residues long. Here the CDR3 reads CATRGKIMNTEAFF. The CDR3, as DNA: TGTGCCACCAGGGGGAAAATTATGAACACTGAAGCTTTCTTT.

This clonotype was counted many times. The genes are TRBV5-1 and TRBJ2-7; the D is unclear. CDR3 size: 14 residues. The germline V and J ends were trimmed by 1 base and 1 base, with 9 bases remaining between them. Looked up from germline, CDR1 is SGHRS and CDR2 is YFSETQ. As DNA, the CDR3 is TGCGCCAGCAGCTTGTTTACTGATTCCTACGAGCAGTACTTC. Encoded protein: CASSLFTDSYEQYF.

The rearrangement uses TRBV18 and TRBJ1-5, with 7 bases lining up with TRBD1. The ends lost 4 bases at V and 4 bases at J; junction bases unmatched: 4. Germline CDR1 and CDR2: KGHSH and LQKENI. This CDR3 comprises 14 residues. CDR3 DNA sequence: TGTGCCAGCTCACGGACAGGAACTAATCAGCCCCAGCATTTT. Translation gives CASSRTGTNQPQHF.

To note about this clonotype: One base away lies a much larger clone, so this may be a sequencing read error. V gene TRBV12-3 or TRBV12-4 combines with J gene TRBJ1-2, with TRBD1 identical over 8 bases. The CDR3 is 12 amino acids. Written as DNA, the CDR3 is TGTGCCAGCAAACGACAGGGGAATGGCTTCACCTTC. It yields the protein CASKRQGNGFTF.